This T cell receptor beta chain was sequenced for a study of CD8+ T cells in alopecia areata. Background on the study: Patients received oral tofacitinib, 5 to 10 mg twice daily, for moderate-to-severe alopecia areata. Severity was scored as percentage of affected scalp area in treated patients.

In germline, CDR1 is MRHNA, CDR2 SNTAGT. Trimming stripped 10 bases from V and 3 bases from J, with 16 bases between. The CDR3 spans 13 residues. General study findings and limits: Greater clonality was observed in lesional scalp samples, especially alopecia totalis/universalis, versus normal scalp. Among the top 100, expanded CD8+ clones, as well as scalp clonality, were significantly decreased by tofacitinib.

The treatment was: oral pan-JAK inhibitor, 5-10 mg twice daily. The authors extracted RNA and reverse transcribed it into cDNA as the sequencing template. The assay was immunoSEQ multiplex PCR, and TCRdb's table has in-frame clones only and misses some. The data show a few hundred thousand clones, around two fifths seen once. With respect to this clone: Its target is unknown.

The source of this sequence is a human donor with alopecia areata. The sample in question was CD4+ T cells sorted from blood, obtained around week 36, from a patient treated with tofacitinib. The chain uses TRBV6-4 and TRBJ2-7; no clear D. The CDR3 region has the DNA TGTGCCAACACGAGTCTCGGCCGCTACGAGCAGTACTTC. As protein: CANTSLGRYEQYF.